The TCR beta chain under discussion was sequenced for a study of cytomegalovirus exposure and HLA in healthy donors. The study, taken as a whole, reports: Reportedly, HLA-A and HLA-B alleles of most subjects were accurately predicted from TCR beta. Among donors in an Asian-associated ancestry cluster, a later analysis reportedly found fewer N-insertions than the approximately 670-donor mean.

A multiplex PCR was run with 60 Vbeta primers and 13 Jbeta primers. TCRdb's copy holds only in-frame clones and misses some; the assay was immunoSEQ multiplex PCR. The profile shows some 180,000 clones, 8.5% to 10% of them singletons. This clone occurred a few times. The antigen remains undetermined. What was sequenced was PBMCs. The sequence was obtained from a woman aged 25 to 39 in good health and CMV-seropositive.

The CDR3 DNA reads TGTGCCAGCAGTCCCTGGACAGTCCCGAATACGGGCTACACCTTC. Translated: CASSPWTVPNTGYTF. The chain has TRBV27 and TRBJ1-2; weak D call: TRBD1 (6 bases). Germline CDR1 reads MNHEY; CDR2 reads SMNVEV (reference sequence). The CDR3 contains 15 residues. Trimming pared 5 bases from V and 8 bases from J, leaving 21 bases between.